This TCR beta chain appears in the sequencing data of a study of Graves' ophthalmopathy and Graves' hyperthyroidism. This CDR3 has 17 amino acids. Per the germline V gene, CDR1 is SEHNR and CDR2 is FQNEAQ (reference sequence). V shed 2 bases and J shed 6 bases, with 17 bases lying between them. Study results and limitations: Most thyroid clonotypes with frequency above 0.001 were detected in blood too. An approximately 84% specificity and around 86% sensitivity were achieved by a 13-signature model that separated ophthalmopathy from stable hyperthyroidism.

This clonotype was found many times. Its antigen is still unknown. Beta-chain TCR CDR3 regions were amplified from RNA transcripts. HTBI primers primed a first-round RT-PCR, and a second-round multiplex PCR followed. TCRdb called the multiplex PCR reads again in MiXCR, with one record for every CDR3 protein. The repertoire holds approximately 640,000 distinct CDR3 sequences, with about two fifths as singletons. Each donor who had ophthalmopathy showed moderate-to-severe activity, a CAS of ≥3, a NOSPECS of ≥4, and a duration under 3 months. In this cohort, patients with other autoimmune diseases, uncontrolled infections, pregnancy or lactation were excluded.

The sequence was collected from an adult man with Graves' ophthalmopathy. This rearrangement joins TRBV7-9 to TRBJ2-6, with a weak D call TRBD2 (5 bases). Sample: peripheral blood. Here the CDR3 reads CASSLPRGTSLANVLTF. The CDR3 DNA reads as TGTGCCAGCAGCTTACCTCGGGGAACTAGTTTGGCCAACGTCCTGACTTTC.